Reported below is one T cell receptor beta chain. This specimen comes from a study of blood T cell repertoires in COVID-19. TCRdb's table, derived via immunoSEQ multiplex PCR, lists solely in-frame clones and lacks some. The sample contains 450,000 or so clones, 70% to 90% of which appear only once. This TCR was sampled from a man between 18 and 35 years old with COVID-19, enrolled during active disease. Sample: peripheral blood.

CDR3 sequence reads: CASSTTQQAGNTIYF. For the CDR3, the DNA is TGTGCCAGCTCAACCACCCAGCAGGCTGGAAACACCATATATTTT. The V and J genes are TRBV18 and TRBJ1-3; D remains ambiguous. This CDR3 contains 15 residues. Trimming pared 5 bases from V and 2 bases from J, leaving 13 bases between. Germline assignment: CDR1 KGHSH and CDR2 LQKENI.